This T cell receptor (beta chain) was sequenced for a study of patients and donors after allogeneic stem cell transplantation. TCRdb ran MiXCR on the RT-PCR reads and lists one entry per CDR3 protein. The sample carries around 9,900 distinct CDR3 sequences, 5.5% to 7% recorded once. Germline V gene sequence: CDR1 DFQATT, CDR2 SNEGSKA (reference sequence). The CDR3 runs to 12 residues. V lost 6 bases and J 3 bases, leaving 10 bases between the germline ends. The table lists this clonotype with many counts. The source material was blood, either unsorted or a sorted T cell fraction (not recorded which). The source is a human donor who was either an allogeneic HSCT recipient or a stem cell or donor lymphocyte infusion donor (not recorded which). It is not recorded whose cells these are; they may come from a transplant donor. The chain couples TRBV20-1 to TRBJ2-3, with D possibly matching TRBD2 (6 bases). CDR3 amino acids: CSAVRGTDTQYF. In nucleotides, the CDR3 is TGCAGTGCGGTTCGGGGGACAGATACGCAGTATTTT.